These T cell receptor beta chains were read from a single sample in a study of spatial heterogeneity in lung cancer. One entry per CDR3 protein results from TCRdb running MiXCR on the 5' RACE reads. The table lists fewer than 4,500 distinct CDR3 sequences, about 26% of them singletons, with 20% to 25% in the top ten. The sample was lung tumor tissue, taken at surgery. Receptors were obtained from a male donor with early-stage non-small cell lung cancer. Each CDR3 is given with its conserved first and last residue. D genes are given only for firm matches. Expanded clones get a size class; other rows say once, few or many, or leave the size out.

V gene	clone size	J gene	CDR3 length	D gene	CDR3 DNA	CDR3 protein
TRBV29-1	-	TRBJ2-7	12	TRBD1	TGCAGCGTCGGACAGGACTCCTACGAGCAGTACTTC	CSVGQDSYEQYF
TRBV5-6	-	TRBJ2-7	15	TRBD2	TGTGCCAGCAGCTCGCTACTAGCGGGAGTATACGAGCAGTACTTC	CASSSLLAGVYEQYF
TRBV11-2	few	TRBJ2-6	15	-	TGTGCCAGCAGCGGTATATCCTCTGGGGCCAACGTCCTGACTTTC	CASSGISSGANVLTF
TRBV20-1	medium-sized	TRBJ2-1	13	TRBD2	TGCAGTGCTAGATCCGGGAGGGACAATGAGCAGTTCTTC	CSARSGRDNEQFF
TRBV29-1	medium-sized	TRBJ2-4	13	-	TGCAGCGTTGGGGGATTAGCCAAAAACATTCAGTACTTC	CSVGGLAKNIQYF
TRBV28	medium-sized	TRBJ2-5	15	TRBD1	TGTGCCAGCAGTTTAGTGGGACAGGGTGGGGAGACCCAGTACTTC	CASSLVGQGGETQYF
TRBV3-1	few	TRBJ2-2	12	-	TGTGCCAGCAGCCCGGTTTCCGGGGAGCTGTTTTTT	CASSPVSGELFF
TRBV5-1	-	TRBJ2-2	15	-	TGCGCCAGCAGCTTGGCCCGGCAGGGAGCCGGGGAGCTGTTTTTT	CASSLARQGAGELFF
TRBV7-9	medium-sized	TRBJ2-1	9	-	TGTGCCAATGACAATGAGCAGTTCTTC	CANDNEQFF
TRBV5-1	-	TRBJ2-5	15	-	TGCGCCAGCAGCCGACGACCGACTAGTAGGGAGACCCAGTACTTC	CASSRRPTSRETQYF
TRBV28	medium-sized	TRBJ1-5	16	TRBD1	TGTGCCAGCTCCCCAGGGGGGGGCGGAAGCAATCAGCCCCAGCATTTT	CASSPGGGGSNQPQHF
TRBV7-8	-	TRBJ2-5	15	-	TGTGCCAGCAGCTTGAACTCCGGGGGCGGGGAGACCCAGTACTTC	CASSLNSGGGETQYF
TRBV11-2	medium-sized	TRBJ2-1	20	TRBD2	TGTGCCAGCAGCTTAGGTACAGGTACTAAACTAGCGGGAGTTGGCAATGAGCAGTTCTTC	CASSLGTGTKLAGVGNEQFF
TRBV7-2	-	TRBJ2-1	13	-	TGTGCCAGCAGCCAAGGGCTCTTCAATGAGCAGTTCTTC	CASSQGLFNEQFF
TRBV2	large	TRBJ2-1	11	-	TGTGCCAGCAGTGTAGAGACTGAGCAGTTCTTC	CASSVETEQFF
TRBV7-9	medium-sized	TRBJ1-1	16	-	TGTGCCAGCAGCTTAGGATTGAGGGGACGAATCACTGAAGCTTTCTTT	CASSLGLRGRITEAFF
TRBV4-1	medium-sized	TRBJ2-3	16	-	TGCGCCAGCAGCCAAACTCGGGCGGAAAGCACAGATACGCAGTATTTT	CASSQTRAESTDTQYF
TRBV4-2	medium-sized	TRBJ2-7	16	TRBD2	TGTGCCAGCAGCCAAGATCGGGCTAGCGGTTCTTACGAGCAGTACTTC	CASSQDRASGSYEQYF
TRBV28	-	TRBJ2-7	14	TRBD1	TGTGCCAGCGAACATCCGGGACAGGCCTACGAGCAGTACTTC	CASEHPGQAYEQYF
TRBV3-1	medium-sized	TRBJ2-5	13	-	TGTGCCAGCAGCCAAGCTGGGGAAGAGACCCAGTACTTC	CASSQAGEETQYF
TRBV20-1	-	TRBJ2-3	12	TRBD2	TGCAGTGCTAAAGCGGGAGCAGATACGCAGTATTTT	CSAKAGADTQYF
TRBV12-3/TRBV12-4	few	TRBJ2-2	15	TRBD2	TGTGCCAGCAGCCTACTAGCGGCGAACACCGGGGAGCTGTTTTTT	CASSLLAANTGELFF
TRBV28	-	TRBJ2-3	14	TRBD1	TGTGCCAGCAGTCCCGACAGGGTTACAGATACGCAGTATTTT	CASSPDRVTDTQYF
TRBV3-1	once	TRBJ2-3	15	TRBD2	TGTGCCAGCAGTTACGGACTAGCGGGCACAGATACGCAGTATTTT	CASSYGLAGTDTQYF